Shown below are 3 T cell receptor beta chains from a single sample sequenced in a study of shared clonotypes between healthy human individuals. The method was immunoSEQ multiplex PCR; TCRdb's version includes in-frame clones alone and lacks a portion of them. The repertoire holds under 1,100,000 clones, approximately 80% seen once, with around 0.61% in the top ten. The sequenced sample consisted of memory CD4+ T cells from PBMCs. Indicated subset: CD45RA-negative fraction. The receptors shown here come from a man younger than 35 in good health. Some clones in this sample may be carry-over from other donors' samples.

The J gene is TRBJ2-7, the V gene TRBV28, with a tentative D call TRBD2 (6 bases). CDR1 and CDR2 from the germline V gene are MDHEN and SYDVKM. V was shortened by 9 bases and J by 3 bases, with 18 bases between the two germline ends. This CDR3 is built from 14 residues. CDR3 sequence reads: CASTDGGAFYEQYF. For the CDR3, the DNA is TGTGCCAGTACGGATGGAGGGGCCTTCTACGAGCAGTACTTC.

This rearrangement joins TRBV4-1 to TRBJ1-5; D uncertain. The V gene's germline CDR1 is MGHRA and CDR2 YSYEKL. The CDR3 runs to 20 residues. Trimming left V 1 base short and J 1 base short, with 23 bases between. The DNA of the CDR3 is TGCGCCAGCAGCCAAGGTCTGTTGGGCAGTGTATCTATGAGCAATCAGCCCCAGCATTTT. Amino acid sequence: CASSQGLLGSVSMSNQPQHF.

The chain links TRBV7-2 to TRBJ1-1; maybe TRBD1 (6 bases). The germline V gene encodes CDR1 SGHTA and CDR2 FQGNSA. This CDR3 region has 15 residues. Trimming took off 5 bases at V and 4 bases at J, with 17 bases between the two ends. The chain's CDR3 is CASSGRGIGSTEAFF. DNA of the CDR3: TGTGCCAGCAGCGGAAGGGGGATCGGCAGCACTGAAGCTTTCTTT.